Presented here are 16 T cell receptor beta chains from one specimen sequenced in a study of response to subunit inactivated influenza vaccine. Each CDR3 protein is one row after TCRdb ran MiXCR on the RT-PCR reads. The sample contains about 520,000 distinct CDR3 sequences, about 25% of which appear only once. Sequenced material: CD4+ T cells sorted from PBMCs, taken 4 to 6 days after vaccination. The receptors come from a man aged 50-59 years who received an inactivated influenza vaccine.

V is TRBV5-1 and J is TRBJ2-2, with 7 bases matching TRBD1. J was trimmed by 4 bases and V by 6 bases; bases with no gene match: 12. In germline, CDR1 is SGHRS, CDR2 YFSETQ. This CDR3 contains 16 residues. DNA for the CDR3: TGCGCCAGCACCCACACAGGGGCGCCGCGCACCGGGGAGCTGTTTTTT. It encodes CASTHTGAPRTGELFF.

This clonotype was seen a few times. This sequence joins TRBV6-1 and TRBJ1-6; D is undetermined. The V end lost 5 bases, the J end lost 7 bases, and 12 bases lay between the germline ends. This CDR3 is built from 14 residues. The germline V gene encodes CDR1 MNHNS and CDR2 SASEGT. This chain's CDR3 is CASSRRAGNSPLHF. CDR3 coding DNA: TGTGCCAGCAGTCGAAGGGCTGGGAATTCACCCCTCCACTTT.

This clonotype was detected a few times. The chain carries TRBV20-1 and TRBJ2-3; D gene uncertain. V dropped 1 base and J dropped 2 bases, with 7 bases sitting between them. The V gene's germline CDR1 is DFQATT and CDR2 SNEGSKA (reference sequence). This CDR3 has 13 residues. CDR3 DNA sequence: TGCAGTGCTAGAGTGGCGGACACAGATACGCAGTATTTT. Translated: CSARVADTDTQYF.

This clonotype has only a few counts. This chain uses TRBV12-3 or TRBV12-4 with TRBJ2-1; 8 bases line up with TRBD1. CDR3 length: 15 residues. With V trimmed by 7 bases and J by 4 bases, 9 bases remained unmatched. The CDR3 sequence: CASTSLGQGYNEQFF. In DNA form, the CDR3 reads TGTGCCAGCACCTCCCTCGGACAGGGATACAATGAGCAGTTCTTC.

The V gene is TRBV11-2, the J gene TRBJ2-7; 9 bases align to TRBD2. There are 16 residues in the CDR3. Germline V gives CDR1 SGHAT, CDR2 FQNNGV. V lost 0 bases, J lost 4 bases, and 7 bases stayed unmatched. CDR3 bases: TGTGCCAGCAGCTTAGATTTTAGCGGGGGTATGTACGAGCAGTACTTC. Translated: CASSLDFSGGMYEQYF.

This clonotype came up once. The V gene is TRBV12-3 or TRBV12-4, the J gene TRBJ1-4; no definite D call. Deletions cut 1 base from V and 7 bases from J, with 10 bases between. This CDR3 has 14 amino acids. As DNA, the CDR3 is TGTGCCAGCAGTTTAGGAAGTTTGGCTGAAAAACTGTTTTTT. This encodes CASSLGSLAEKLFF.

V gene TRBV20-1 combines with J gene TRBJ2-1; 13 nucleotides match TRBD2. The V segment lost 6 bases and the J segment 5 bases; nucleotides outside the gene matches: 4. This CDR3 has 14 residues. Germline V gene data show CDR1 as DFQATT and CDR2 as SNEGSKA (reference sequence). CDR3 region: CSAQTSGGNNEQFF. CDR3 bases: TGCAGTGCCCAGACTAGCGGGGGGAACAATGAGCAGTTCTTC.

This clonotype was seen many times. The chain couples TRBV29-1 to TRBJ2-1; 9 bases map to TRBD2. Trimming removed 3 bases from V and 6 bases from J; junction bases left unmatched: 3. The CDR3 has 13 residues. The germline gives CDR1 SQVTM, CDR2 ANQGSEA. The CDR3 reads CSVDTSGRNEQFF. CDR3 coding DNA: TGCAGCGTTGATACTAGCGGGCGCAATGAGCAGTTCTTC.

The CDR3 DNA is TGTGCCAGCAGCCAAAGACAGGGGTTGGACGGGGAGCTGTTTTTT. Residues: CASSQRQGLDGELFF. V gene TRBV3-1 combines with J gene TRBJ2-2, with 8 bases fitting TRBD1. This CDR3 region has 15 residues. Per germline, CDR1 LGHDT and CDR2 YNNKEL (reference sequence). V lost 2 bases to trimming and J lost 7 bases; unmatched junction nucleotides: 6.

V usage is TRBV20-1 and J usage is TRBJ2-7, with TRBD2 matching over 9 bases. Germline CDR1 reads DFQATT; CDR2 reads SNEGSKA (reference sequence). J gave up 2 bases and V 6 bases, and 5 bases lay outside the gene matches. The CDR3 runs to 13 residues. CDR3 sequence (DNA): TGCAGTGCGAGGCTAGCGGGGACCTACGAGCAGTACTTC. It is translated as CSARLAGTYEQYF.

This clonotype was detected a few times. The gene calls are TRBV10-3 and TRBJ2-2, with 7 positions matching TRBD1. The V gene end was trimmed by 10 bases and the J gene end by 0 bases; junction bases not matched to a gene: 5. Germline loops: CDR1 ENHRY, CDR2 SYGVKD. The CDR3 loop spans 14 amino acids. CDR3 sequence: CASADRANTGELFF. Here the CDR3 DNA reads TGTGCCAGCGCCGACAGGGCGAACACCGGGGAGCTGTTTTTT.

The chain links TRBV4-2 to TRBJ1-4; TRBD1 matches at 12 bases. Trimming at V came to 4 bases and at J to 2 bases, leaving 8 bases not matched to a gene. This CDR3 region has 18 residues. Germline CDR1 LGHNA, CDR2 YNFKEQ. The CDR3 DNA follows: TGTGCCAGCAGCCCCGGGACAGGGGGCGTAACGACTAATGAAAAACTGTTTTTT. Protein product: CASSPGTGGVTTNEKLFF.

This chain joins TRBV4-1 and TRBJ2-5; 10 bases are a match to TRBD2. The CDR3 sequence is 17 residues long. The V gene end was trimmed by 0 bases and the J gene end by 5 bases; junction bases not matched to a gene: 9. In germline, CDR1 is MGHRA, CDR2 YSYEKL. As DNA, the CDR3 is TGCGCCAGCAGCCAAGATGCTGAGCGGGGGGGCGTGGAGACCCAGTACTTC. This sequence encodes CASSQDAERGGVETQYF.

This clonotype has more than one count but fewer than ten. CDR3 protein: CASSLISPPTF. The CDR3 DNA reads as TGTGCCAGCAGTCTCATTTCCCCCCCGACTTTC. This chain connects TRBV12-3 or TRBV12-4 to TRBJ2-6, with no clear D. Trimming took off 5 bases at V and 18 bases at J, with 14 bases between the two ends. The CDR3 covers 11 residues.

This clonotype was found many times. The CDR3, as DNA: TGTGCCAGCAGCTTAAGCGCCTACGAGCAGTACTTC. Translation gives CASSLSAYEQYF. The chain carries TRBV7-2 and TRBJ2-7; no definite D call. V gave up 2 bases and J gave up 2 bases, with 4 bases separating them. The CDR3 sequence is 12 residues long. Germline CDR1 reads SGHTA; CDR2 reads FQGNSA.

The V and J genes are TRBV9 and TRBJ2-1, with D possibly being TRBD1 or TRBD2 (5 bases each). V was pared by 2 bases and J by 0 bases, with 18 bases between. CDR1 and CDR2 from the germline V gene are SGDLS and YYNGEE. The CDR3 is 18 amino acids. CDR3 amino acids: CASSVPVRGPSSYNEQFF. For the CDR3, the DNA is TGTGCCAGCAGCGTGCCCGTACGGGGACCTAGCTCCTACAATGAGCAGTTCTTC.